The 10 T cell receptor beta chains below all came from one sample that was sequenced in a study of blood T cells in healthy people across ages. The authors ran a second PCR of roughly 6 to 12 cycles using a sample-barcoded 5' primer and a J-beta primer mix. TCRdb called the 5' RACE reads again in MiXCR, with one record for every CDR3 protein. The sample holds 1 million or so distinct CDR3 sequences, around 25% seen once. These data were also reused for a study on T cells of mothers and their children.

Sequencing input: blood. All receptors come from a girl aged 2-10 years in good health.

The chain carries TRBV4-1 and TRBJ2-7, with D perhaps matching TRBD1 or TRBD2 (5 bases each). This CDR3 is 16 amino acids long. V shed 4 bases and J shed 2 bases, with 18 bases lying between them. The germline gives CDR1 MGHRA, CDR2 YSYEKL. CDR3 DNA: TGCGCCAGCAGCCTAGAGGGACCCGTAAGCCCCTACGAGCAGTACTTC. It yields the protein CASSLEGPVSPYEQYF.

There are a few counts of this clonotype. The gene calls are TRBV5-1 and TRBJ2-5; D may be TRBD2 (5 bases). This CDR3 is 15 amino acids long. V dropped 4 bases and J dropped 3 bases, with 16 bases sitting between them. Germline V gene data show CDR1 as SGHRS and CDR2 as YFSETQ. In DNA, the CDR3 is TGCGCCAGCAGCCCCGGACTGGACGACGAAGAGACCCAGTACTTC. Its translation is CASSPGLDDEETQYF.

Comment on this clonotype: The junction and the germline gene differ at one end; a read error may be behind it. This chain connects TRBV29-1 to TRBJ2-1, with TRBD2 matching over 10 bases. The germline CDR1 and CDR2 sequences are SQVTM and ANQGSEA. The CDR3 is 18 residues long. In DNA form, the CDR3 reads TGCGGCGTTGAAGATCTTCAAACCGGGACTAGCGACTACAATGAGCAGTTCTTC. This encodes CGVEDLQTGTSDYNEQFF.

This clonotype was recorded a few times. V and J are TRBV5-1 and TRBJ1-2; D unclear. The V end was cut by 1 base, the J end by 8 bases, with 18 bases between. This CDR3 has 15 residues. Germline V gives CDR1 SGHRS, CDR2 YFSETQ. The CDR3, as DNA: TGCGCCAGCAGCTTGCTCCAAGACGGGCTTAAAGGCTACACCTTC. It encodes CASSLLQDGLKGYTF.

This clonotype was seen more than once but under ten times. The chain links TRBV20-1 to TRBJ1-1, with a weak D call TRBD1 (5 bases). The V end was cut by 0 bases, the J end by 4 bases, with 12 bases between. The CDR3 spans 14 residues. CDR1 is DFQATT and CDR2 is SNEGSKA in the germline V gene (reference sequence). CDR3 bases: TGCAGTGCTAGAGATCAGGGTGGACTCACTGAAGCTTTCTTT. This sequence encodes CSARDQGGLTEAFF.

A single count supports this clonotype. The chain joins TRBV12-3 or TRBV12-4 to TRBJ2-1; D gene uncertain. The CDR3 is 11 amino acids. Deletions cut 8 bases from V and 10 bases from J, with 12 bases between. Written as DNA, the CDR3 is TGTGCCAGCCGGTCCGTCGACGAGCAGTTCTTC. It specifies CASRSVDEQFF.

This clonotype was seen only a few times. This chain joins TRBV20-1 and TRBJ2-7, with D possibly TRBD1 on 5 matching bases. The DNA end favors TRBJ2-1, so the J call may be wrong. This CDR3 has 11 residues. Per germline, CDR1 DFQATT and CDR2 SNEGSKA (reference sequence). CDR3 sequence (DNA): TGCAGTGGGGTATGGGGCCATGAGCAGTTCTTC. Translation: CSGVWGHEQFF.

This sequence joins TRBV20-1 and TRBJ2-7, with TRBD1 matching 9 bases. The CDR3 contains 13 residues. V trimming: 8 bases; J trimming: 2 bases; junction bases outside the gene matches: 7. CDR1 is DFQATT and CDR2 is SNEGSKA in the germline V gene (reference sequence). The CDR3 DNA is TGCAGTACGGGACAGGGAGAGACCTACGAGCAGTACTTC. Its protein product is CSTGQGETYEQYF.

The J gene is TRBJ2-5, the V gene TRBV28; D call uncertain. This CDR3 has 13 residues. Trimming shortened V by 3 bases and J by 0 bases, and 5 bases separated the two germline ends. Germline assignment: CDR1 MDHEN and CDR2 SYDVKM. The CDR3 reads CASSFDHQETQYF. The DNA for the CDR3 is TGTGCCAGCAGTTTCGACCACCAAGAGACCCAGTACTTC.

J is TRBJ2-5 and V is TRBV20-1, with no clear D. The CDR3 is 14 residues long. Germline assignment: CDR1 DFQATT and CDR2 SNEGSKA (reference sequence). The germline V and J ends were trimmed by 5 bases and 5 bases, with 18 bases remaining between them. The CDR3 nucleotides read TGCAGTGCTCCCCCCCTACACGGCGTGGAGACCCAGTACTTC. It encodes CSAPPLHGVETQYF.